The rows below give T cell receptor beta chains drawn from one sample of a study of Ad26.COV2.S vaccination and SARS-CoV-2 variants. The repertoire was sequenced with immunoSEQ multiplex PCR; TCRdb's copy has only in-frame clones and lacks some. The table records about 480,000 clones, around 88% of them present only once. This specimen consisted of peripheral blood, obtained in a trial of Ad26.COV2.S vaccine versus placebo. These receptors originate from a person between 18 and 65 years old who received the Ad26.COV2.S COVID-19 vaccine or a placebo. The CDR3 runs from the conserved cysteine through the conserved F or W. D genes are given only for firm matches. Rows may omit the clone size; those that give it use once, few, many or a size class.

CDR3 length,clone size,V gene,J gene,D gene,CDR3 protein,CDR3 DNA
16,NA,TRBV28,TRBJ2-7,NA,CASSLDRKRASYEQYF,TGTGCCAGCAGTTTAGACAGGAAACGGGCATCCTACGAGCAGTACTTC
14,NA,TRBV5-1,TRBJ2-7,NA,CASTEPGLTYEQYF,TGCGCCAGCACCGAACCGGGACTCACCTACGAGCAGTACTTC
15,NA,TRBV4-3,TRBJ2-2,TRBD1,CASSQGQGAAGELFF,TGCGCCAGCAGCCAAGGACAGGGGGCGGCCGGGGAGCTGTTTTTT
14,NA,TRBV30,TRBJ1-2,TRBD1,CAWSYPTGRAGYTF,TGTGCCTGGAGTTACCCGACAGGGCGCGCTGGCTACACCTTC
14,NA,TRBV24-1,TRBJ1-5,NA,CATSELDSNQPQHF,TGTGCCACCAGTGAACTCGATAGCAATCAGCCCCAGCATTTT
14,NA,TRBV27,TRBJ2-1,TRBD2,CASSLLLAGVEQFF,TGTGCCAGCAGTTTGTTACTAGCGGGAGTCGAGCAGTTCTTC
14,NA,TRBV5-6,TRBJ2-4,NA,CASSLGDTKNIQYF,TGTGCCAGCAGCTTAGGTGATACCAAAAACATTCAGTACTTC
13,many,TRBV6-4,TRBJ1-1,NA,CASSDSDNTEAFF,TGTGCCAGCAGTGACTCGGACAACACTGAAGCTTTCTTT
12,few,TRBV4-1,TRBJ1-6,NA,CASSIPRGRLWF,TGCGCCAGCAGCATCCCCCGGGGAAGGCTCTGGTTT
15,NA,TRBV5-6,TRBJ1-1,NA,CASSLVPTQNTEAFF,TGTGCCAGCAGCTTGGTCCCGACACAAAACACTGAAGCTTTCTTT
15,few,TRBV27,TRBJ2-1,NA,CASSLTYTIYNEQFF,TGTGCCAGCAGCCTGACTTACACCATCTACAATGAGCAGTTCTTC
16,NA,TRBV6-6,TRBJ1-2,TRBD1,CASSSGTGLLNYGYTF,TGTGCCAGCAGTTCAGGGACAGGGCTTCTCAACTATGGCTACACCTTC
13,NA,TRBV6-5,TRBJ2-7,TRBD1,CASRGDRTYEQYF,TGTGCCAGCAGAGGGGACAGAACCTACGAGCAGTACTTC
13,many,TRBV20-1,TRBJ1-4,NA,CSASRSTNEKLFF,TGCAGTGCTAGTCGTTCAACTAATGAAAAACTGTTTTTT
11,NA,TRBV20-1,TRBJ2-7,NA,CSGQSGYEQYF,TGCAGTGGTCAATCGGGCTACGAGCAGTACTTC
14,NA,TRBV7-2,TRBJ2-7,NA,CASSLVEGTYEQYF,TGTGCCAGCAGCTTAGTCGAGGGCACCTACGAGCAGTACTTC
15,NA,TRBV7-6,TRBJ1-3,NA,CASSQGGLYGNTIYF,TGTGCCAGCAGCCAAGGGGGGCTATATGGAAACACCATATATTTT
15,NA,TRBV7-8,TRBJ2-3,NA,CASTQPSGPADTQYF,TGTGCCAGCACCCAGCCCAGCGGCCCCGCAGATACGCAGTATTTT
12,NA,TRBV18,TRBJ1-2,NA,CASSPDGDGYTF,TGTGCCAGCTCACCGGACGGAGATGGCTACACCTTC
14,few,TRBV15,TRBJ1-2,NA,CATSSRGRNYGYTF,TGTGCCACCAGCAGCAGGGGACGAAACTATGGCTACACCTTC
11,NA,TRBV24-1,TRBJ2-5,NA,CATSARETQYF,TGTGCCACCAGTGCCCGGGAGACCCAGTACTTC
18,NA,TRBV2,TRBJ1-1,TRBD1,CASSESWDRGLLNTEAFF,TGTGCCAGCAGTGAATCTTGGGACAGGGGGCTACTGAACACTGAAGCTTTCTTT
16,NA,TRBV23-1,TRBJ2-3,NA,CASSHNLELGTDTQYF,TGCGCCAGCAGTCACAACCTTGAATTGGGCACAGATACGCAGTATTTT
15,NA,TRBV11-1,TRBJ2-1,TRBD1,CASSSGTGSLNEQFF,TGTGCCAGCAGCTCGGGGACAGGGTCTTTGAATGAGCAGTTCTTC
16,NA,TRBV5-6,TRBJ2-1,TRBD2,CASSLRGLGTYNEQFF,TGTGCCAGCAGCTTGCGGGGACTAGGTACCTACAATGAGCAGTTCTTC
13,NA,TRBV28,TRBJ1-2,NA,CASSLSHPLGYTF,TGTGCCAGCAGTTTATCACACCCTTTAGGCTACACCTTC
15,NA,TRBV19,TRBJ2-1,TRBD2,CASRQTGTSGRGQFF,TGTGCCAGTAGGCAGACCGGGACTAGTGGTAGAGGGCAGTTCTTC
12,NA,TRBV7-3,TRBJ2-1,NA,CASSLNTAEQFF,TGTGCCAGCAGCTTAAATACTGCTGAGCAGTTCTTC
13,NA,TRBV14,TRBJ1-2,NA,CASSQLGLRGYTF,TGTGCCAGCAGCCAACTCGGGCTACGTGGCTACACCTTC
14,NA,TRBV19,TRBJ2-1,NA,CASSIRVGLNEQFF,TGTGCCAGTAGTATCAGGGTAGGGTTGAATGAGCAGTTCTTC
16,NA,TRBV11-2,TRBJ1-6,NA,CASSLSHRLDNSPLHF,TGTGCCAGCAGCTTAAGTCATCGTCTAGATAATTCACCCCTCCACTTT
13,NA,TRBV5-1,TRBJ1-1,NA,CASSLGGTTEAFF,TGCGCCAGCAGCTTAGGGGGGACCACTGAAGCTTTCTTT
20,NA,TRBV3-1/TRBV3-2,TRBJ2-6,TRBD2,CASSQGDGLAGVSGANVLTF,TGTGCCAGCAGCCAAGGCGACGGACTAGCGGGAGTTTCAGGGGCCAACGTCCTGACTTTC
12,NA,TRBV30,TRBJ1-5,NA,CAWSGTDQPQHF,TGTGCCTGGAGTGGGACAGATCAGCCCCAGCATTTT
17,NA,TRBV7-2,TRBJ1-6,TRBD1,CASSPRTGSSYNSPLHF,TGTGCCAGCAGCCCGAGGACAGGGAGCTCCTATAATTCACCCCTCCACTTT
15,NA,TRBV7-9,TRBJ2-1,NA,CASSLAQGKYNEQFF,TGTGCCAGCAGCTTAGCGCAAGGGAAATACAATGAGCAGTTCTTC
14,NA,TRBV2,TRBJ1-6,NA,CASGGGLPNSPLHF,TGTGCCAGCGGTGGGGGGTTACCTAATTCACCCCTCCACTTT
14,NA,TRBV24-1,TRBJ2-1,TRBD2,CATRTSGRDNEQFF,TGTGCCACCAGGACTAGCGGGAGGGACAATGAGCAGTTCTTC
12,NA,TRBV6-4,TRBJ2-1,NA,CASSASANEQFF,TGTGCCAGCAGTGCTAGCGCGAATGAGCAGTTCTTC
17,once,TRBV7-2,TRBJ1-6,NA,CASSLWGWEANNSPLHF,TGTGCCAGCAGCTTATGGGGTTGGGAAGCGAACAATTCACCCCTCCACTTT
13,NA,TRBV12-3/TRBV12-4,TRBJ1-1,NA,CASSYRVKSTAFF,TGTGCCAGCAGTTACCGGGTCAAAAGCACCGCTTTCTTT